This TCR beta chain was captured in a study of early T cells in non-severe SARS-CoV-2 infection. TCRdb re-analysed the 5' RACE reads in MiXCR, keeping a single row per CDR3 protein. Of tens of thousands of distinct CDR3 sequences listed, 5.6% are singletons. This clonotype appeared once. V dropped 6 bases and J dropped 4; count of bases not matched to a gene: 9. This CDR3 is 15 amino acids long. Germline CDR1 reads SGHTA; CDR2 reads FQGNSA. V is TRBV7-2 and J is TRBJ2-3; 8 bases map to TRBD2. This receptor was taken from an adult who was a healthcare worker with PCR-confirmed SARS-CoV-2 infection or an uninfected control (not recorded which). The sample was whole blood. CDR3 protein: CASSPPGLGADTQYF. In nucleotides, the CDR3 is TGTGCCAGCAGTCCACCGGGACTAGGAGCAGATACGCAGTATTTT.